The present T cell receptor (beta chain) was sequenced within a study of a mutant IDH1 vaccine in newly diagnosed glioma. At the level of the study: Antecedent treatment encompassed radiotherapy, temozolomide, or their combination; the majority received both.

Details on this clone: Its matching antigen is unknown.

Assay: immunoSEQ multiplex PCR; the TCRdb copy retains only in-frame clones and omits some. This table holds about 42,000 clones, 83% found once. Regarding time point: week 35, safety follow-up. With topical imiquimod, each dose of the vaccine consisted of 300 ug of mutant IDH1 20-mer peptide. Donor tumors were new WHO grade 3 or 4 IDH1-mutant, ATRX-lost astrocytomas. The J segment lost 7 bases and the V segment lost 0 bases, leaving 9 bases of the junction unmatched. CDR1 MNHEY and CDR2 SMNVEV come from the germline V gene (reference sequence). CDR3 length: 16 residues. The receptor comes from a woman in her forties or fifties with glioma. Sample: PBMCs, taken from a glioma patient whose treatment included an IDH1 peptide vaccine. The rearrangement joins TRBV27 to TRBJ1-2, with 9 positions matching TRBD1. The CDR3 region has the DNA TGTGCCAGCAGTTTATCCCCGAGCGGGACAGGGTCTGGCTACACCTTC. Translation: CASSLSPSGTGSGYTF.